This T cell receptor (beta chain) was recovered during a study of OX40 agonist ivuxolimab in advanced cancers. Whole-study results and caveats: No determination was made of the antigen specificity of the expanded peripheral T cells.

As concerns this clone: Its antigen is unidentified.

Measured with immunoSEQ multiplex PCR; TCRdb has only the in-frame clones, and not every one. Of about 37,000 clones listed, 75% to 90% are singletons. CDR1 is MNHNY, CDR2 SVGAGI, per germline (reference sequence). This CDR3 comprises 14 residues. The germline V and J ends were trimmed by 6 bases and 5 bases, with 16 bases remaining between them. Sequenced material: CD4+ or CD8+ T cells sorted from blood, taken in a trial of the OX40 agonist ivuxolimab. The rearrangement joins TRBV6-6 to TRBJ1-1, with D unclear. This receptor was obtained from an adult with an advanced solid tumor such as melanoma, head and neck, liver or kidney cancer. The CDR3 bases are TGTGCCAGCAGCCAGGACCCCGGGCGGACTGAAGCTTTCTTT. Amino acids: CASSQDPGRTEAFF.